What follows is one T cell receptor (beta chain) and its context. Antigen unknown. The data belong to a study of shared clonotypes between healthy human individuals. Whole-study results and caveats: Sequencing of the sorted subsets was shown by rarefaction to be incomplete despite large depth. Among a few donors, roughly 5% of naive CD4 clonotypes were found in common.

This CDR3 contains 12 residues. Germline assignment: CDR1 LNHNV and CDR2 YYDKDF (reference sequence). The V end lost 1 base, the J end lost 13 bases, and 10 bases lay between the germline ends. The table came from immunoSEQ multiplex PCR; TCRdb's copy has only in-frame clones and leaves some out. The table has around 2.1 million clones, approximately 94% seen once. The sequence came from a young man in good health. The chain has TRBV15 and TRBJ1-4, with a weak D call TRBD1 (5 bases). The source material was naive CD4+ T cells sorted from blood. Documented subset: CD45RA+ positively selected. The CDR3 reads CATSRASGGLFF. As DNA, the CDR3 is TGTGCCACCAGCAGAGCTTCGGGGGGACTGTTTTTT.